This is a list of T cell receptor beta chains from one sample in a study of T cell responses to AZD1222 COVID-19 vaccine. Method: immunoSEQ multiplex PCR; TCRdb's copy keeps in-frame clones and lacks some. The sample includes about 120,000 clones, approximately 84% seen only once; the top ten take under 25%. The specimen comprised peripheral blood, sampled on day 0 of AZD1222 vaccination. The receptor source for this set is an adult in good health. Each CDR3 is given without its conserved first and last residue.

v_call	j_call	cdr3_aa
TRBV12-5	TRBJ2-3	ASGLVKAGLPNTQY
TRBV3-1/TRBV3-2	TRBJ1-1	ASNDRGEGTEAF
TRBV19	TRBJ1-5	ASSQRYYQPQH
TRBV6-2/TRBV6-3	TRBJ1-1	ASSYHYSMNTEAF
TRBV4-1	TRBJ1-1	ASSRQGRSEAF
TRBV10-1	TRBJ2-1	ASSENPGYNEQF
TRBV5-6	TRBJ2-5	ASSNSGHNFGETQY
TRBV19	TRBJ2-1	ASSIGRGWYNEQF
TRBV9	TRBJ2-7	ASSQGLVAEQY
TRBV9	TRBJ2-3	ASSTWDRTDTQY